This T cell receptor (beta chain) was found in a study of blood T cell repertoires in COVID-19. Study summary: Whether acute or convalescent, the COVID-19 samples came from the United States, Italy and Spain. Nucleic acid was either cDNA or gDNA, and it came from T cells, B-cell-depleted T cells, or PBMCs.

Under the authors' procedure: Estimation of nucleated cell counts relied on the amplification of reference gene primers. The repertoire was sequenced with immunoSEQ multiplex PCR; TCRdb's copy has only in-frame clones and lacks some. V, J and clone size are taken as reported in that table, and D and trimming were inferred from the DNA itself. The sample has about 140,000 clones; under 90% are singletons. V lost 2 bases to trimming and J lost 1 base; unmatched junction nucleotides: 1. The CDR3 is made up of 15 amino acids. Germline V lookup: CDR1 SEHNR, CDR2 FQNEAQ (reference sequence). The gene calls are TRBV7-9 and TRBJ2-3, with 9 bases aligning to TRBD2. The sample taken for sequencing was peripheral blood. The sequence was obtained from a man in his sixties or seventies who had recovered from COVID-19. Written as DNA, the CDR3 is TGTGCCAGCAGCTTATTAGCGGGGGGCACAGATACGCAGTATTTT. Protein sequence: CASSLLAGGTDTQYF.